This T cell receptor beta chain comes out of a study of Ad26.COV2.S vaccination and SARS-CoV-2 variants. Study-wide background: The donor was enrolled in the Ad26.COV2.S arm of the COV1001 trial. Notes on the study in general: After vaccination, reports described spike-specific CD8+ and CD4+ T cell responses as showing substantial breadth. Possible underestimation of total T cell responses by the TCR breadth and depth analyses was noted.

As to this clone: Its antigen is undetermined.

Treatment of the sample: roughly 18 received Ad26.COV2.S at low or high dose, single or two shots; roughly 5 received placebo; per-sample allocation not given. At day 63 after the first vaccine or placebo injection, samples were drawn. This Boston cohort included adults aged 18-55 years. The data were produced by immunoSEQ multiplex PCR, yet TCRdb's version contains in-frame clones alone and is incomplete. The sample contains about 680,000 clones, around 90% of which appear only once. The material was peripheral blood, obtained in a trial of Ad26.COV2.S vaccine versus placebo. This receptor was taken from a person between 18 and 59 years old who received the Ad26.COV2.S COVID-19 vaccine or a placebo.

CDR3 amino acids: CASRAHSTDTQYF. DNA for the CDR3: TGTGCCAGCAGGGCTCATAGCACAGATACGCAGTATTTT. The chain uses TRBV6-5 and TRBJ2-3; no definite D call. CDR3 length: 13 amino acids. Trimming removed 6 bases from V and 0 bases from J, with 7 bases in between. The germline V gene has CDR1 MNHEY and CDR2 SVGAGI.